The 20 T cell receptor beta chains below were found in one sample sequenced in a study of T cells in Graves' hyperthyroidism and ophthalmopathy. RNA transcripts were the template for amplifying TCR beta CDR3 regions. During a first-round RT-PCR of the TCR CDR3, the HTBI primer set was used. TCRdb reanalysed the multiplex PCR reads using MiXCR and keeps one entry per CDR3 protein. The table records some 800,000 distinct CDR3 sequences, over 35% of them present only once. Sequenced sample: blood. The receptor source for this set is a man aged 18 to 30 with Graves' hyperthyroidism.

This clonotype was counted at least ten times. This chain links TRBV2 with TRBJ2-2, with 9 bases aligning to TRBD1. The CDR3 is 14 amino acids. Germline lookup yields CDR1 SNHLY and CDR2 FYNNEI. The trim removed 8 bases at V and 3 bases at J, leaving 4 bases unmatched. The CDR3, as DNA: TGTGCCAGCGGGACAGGGAGGTACACCGGGGAGCTGTTTTTT. This translates into CASGTGRYTGELFF.

The rearrangement uses TRBV7-3 and TRBJ2-7; D gene ambiguous. The CDR3 runs 15 residues. Germline V gives CDR1 SGHTA, CDR2 FQGTGA. Trimming took off 2 bases at V and 6 bases at J, with 17 bases between the two ends. CDR3 residues: CASSLVRGPRGEQYF. The CDR3 region has the DNA TGTGCCAGCAGCTTAGTCCGCGGACCTAGAGGCGAGCAGTACTTC. The full variable domain, completed using reference TRBV7-3 and TRBJ2-7, is GAGVSQTPSNKVTEKGKYVELRCDPISGHTALYWYRQSLGQGPEFLIYFQGTGAADDSGLPNDRFFAVRPEGSVSTLKIQRTERGDSAVYLCASSLVRGPRGEQYFGPGTRLTVT.

A few counts support this clonotype. This chain joins TRBV11-1 and TRBJ1-6, with 8 bases identical to TRBD1. This CDR3 is 15 amino acids long. V lost 8 bases and J lost 11; bases outside the gene matches: 14. Germline V CDR1 and CDR2: SGHAT, FQDESV (reference sequence). The CDR3: CASSPGDRGFPPLHF. In DNA, the CDR3 is TGTGCCAGCTCACCGGGAGACAGGGGCTTTCCACCCCTCCACTTT.

This clonotype has a count of ten or more. The chain joins TRBV10-1 to TRBJ2-5, with TRBD2 as a possible D gene (5 bases). The V gene lost 6 bases and the J gene lost 5 bases, with 13 bases spanning the gap. This CDR3 is 13 amino acids long. Per the germline V gene, CDR1 is WNHNN and CDR2 is SYGVQD (reference sequence). The DNA for the CDR3 is TGCGCCAGCAGCTCTAGCCTTGGTGAGACCCAGTACTTC. Translating gives CASSSSLGETQYF.

This clonotype has a count of ten or more. The chain recombines TRBV7-9 with TRBJ2-5; the D is unclear. CDR3 length equals 13 residues. The V gene's germline CDR1 is SEHNR and CDR2 FQNEAQ (reference sequence). Trimming took off 8 bases at V and 3 bases at J, with 13 bases between the two ends. CDR3 sequence (DNA): TGTGCCAGCGGGGTTACCGTAAAAGAGACCCAGTACTTC. It encodes CASGVTVKETQYF.

This clonotype has a count of ten or more. This rearrangement joins TRBV20-1 to TRBJ2-5; D is unclear. Looked up from germline, CDR1 is DFQATT and CDR2 is SNEGSKA (reference sequence). This CDR3 spans 14 amino acids. Trimming removed 1 base at V and 4 bases at J, with 13 bases between. As DNA, the CDR3 is TGCAGTGCTAGAGGGACGGCGACGGGAGAGACCCAGTACTTC. Its protein is CSARGTATGETQYF.

There are a few counts of this clonotype. The chain uses TRBV12-3 or TRBV12-4 and TRBJ1-1; 8 positions match TRBD1. CDR3 length: 16 residues. The V gene end was trimmed by 0 bases and the J gene end by 5 bases; junction bases not matched to a gene: 8. The CDR3 loop is CASSLASGGWDTEAFF. DNA for the CDR3: TGTGCCAGCAGTTTAGCCTCAGGGGGCTGGGATACTGAAGCTTTCTTT.

In its sample, this clonotype was seen a few times. The chain employs TRBV5-6 and TRBJ1-6, with 9 bases fitting TRBD1. The CDR3 is made up of 14 amino acids. The V gene end was trimmed by 3 bases and the J gene end by 6 bases; junction bases not matched to a gene: 1. Per germline, CDR1 SGHDT and CDR2 YYEEEE. The CDR3 protein is CASSWTGANSPLHF. Here the CDR3 DNA reads TGTGCCAGCAGCTGGACAGGGGCTAATTCACCCCTCCACTTT.

On this clonotype itself: Lacking the conserved final phenylalanine or tryptophan, this CDR3 likely reflects a read error. This chain links TRBV5-1 with TRBJ1-5, with D unresolved. CDR3 size: 13 residues. Germline loops: CDR1 SGHRS, CDR2 YFSETQ. V shed 2 bases and J shed 6 bases, with 9 bases lying between them. CDR3 protein: CASSLFEGQPQHS. In nucleotides, the CDR3 is TGCGCCAGCAGCTTATTCGAGGGTCAGCCCCAGCATTCT.

There are many counts of this clonotype. The chain is built from TRBV6-2 or TRBV6-3 and TRBJ2-7, with 9 bases fitting TRBD1. J was trimmed by 4 bases and V by 2 bases; bases with no gene match: 6. This CDR3 has 15 amino acids. The germline V gene has CDR1 MNHEY and CDR2 SVGEGT. The CDR3 coding sequence is TGTGCCAGCAGTTACCTTACGGGACAGGGTTACGAGCAGTACTTC. It translates to CASSYLTGQGYEQYF.

Of note for this clonotype: Since a much larger clone is just one base distant, this may be a read error. In DNA, the CDR3 is TGCAGCGCTGGCGGCAGGGGACACGAGCGGTACTTC. Protein: CSAGGRGHERYF. This rearrangement joins TRBV29-1 to TRBJ2-7; D perhaps matches TRBD1 (6 bases). CDR3 length equals 12 residues. Germline V gene lookup returns CDR1 SQVTM and CDR2 ANQGSEA.

This clonotype was seen a handful of times. The chain uses TRBV19 and TRBJ2-7; the match to TRBD1 covers 7 bases. CDR1 is LNHDA and CDR2 is SQIVND in the germline V gene (reference sequence). V was pared by 3 bases and J by 2 bases, with 7 bases of the junction left unmatched. CDR3 length: 15 amino acids. The CDR3 sequence: CASSMSTGTTYEQYF. CDR3 nucleotide sequence: TGTGCCAGTAGTATGTCGACAGGGACCACCTACGAGCAGTACTTC.

This clonotype was observed at least ten times. The rearrangement links TRBV19 to TRBJ2-2; D ambiguous. Germline CDR1 is LNHDA and CDR2 is SQIVND (reference sequence). CDR3 size: 13 residues. The V end lost 3 bases, the J end lost 0 bases, and 2 bases lay between the germline ends. CDR3: CASSIPNTGELFF. In DNA form, the CDR3 reads TGTGCCAGTAGTATCCCGAACACCGGGGAGCTGTTTTTT. The full variable domain, completed using reference TRBV19 and TRBJ2-2, is DGGITQSPKYLFRKEGQNVTLSCEQNLNHDAMYWYRQDPGQGLRLIYYSQIVNDFQKGDIAEGYSVSREKKESFPLTVTSAQKNPTAFYLCASSIPNTGELFFGEGSRLTVL.

The chain recombines TRBV7-9 with TRBJ1-1; maybe TRBD1 (6 bases). Looked up from germline, CDR1 is SEHNR and CDR2 is FQNEAQ (reference sequence). There are 14 residues in the CDR3. V shed 3 bases and J shed 5 bases, with 13 bases lying between them. The CDR3 loop reads CASSFPGHHTEAFF. The CDR3 nucleotides read TGTGCCAGCAGCTTCCCGGGACACCATACTGAAGCTTTCTTT.

Many counts were recorded for this clonotype. In DNA form, the CDR3 reads TGTGCCACCAGCAGAGATGTTCCAGTCGGGGAAGGAAACACCATATATTTT. Protein product: CATSRDVPVGEGNTIYF. The chain couples TRBV15 to TRBJ1-3, with unresolved D. V lost 0 bases and J 4 bases, leaving 16 bases between the germline ends. Looked up from germline, CDR1 is LNHNV and CDR2 is YYDKDF (reference sequence). This CDR3 is built from 17 residues.

The rearrangement links TRBV20-1 to TRBJ2-2; a possible D gene is TRBD2 (7 bases). V was pared by 6 bases and J by 7 bases, with 18 bases between. The CDR3 has 14 residues. The germline CDR1 and CDR2 sequences are DFQATT and SNEGSKA (reference sequence). CDR3 nucleotide sequence: TGCAGTGCCCCGTCCGCGGGGGCCGGCGGGGAGCTGTTTTTT. Encoded protein: CSAPSAGAGGELFF.

Concerning this clonotype itself: A clone one base away is much larger, so this may be a read error. The genes are TRBV10-3 and TRBJ2-7, with 8 positions matching TRBD1. The CDR3 sequence is 15 residues long. Germline-derived CDR1 and CDR2 are ENHRY and SYGVKD. The CDR3 coding sequence is TGTGCCAACAGTGAGGGGACAGGCGGTCCCTACGAGCAGTACTTC. Amino acids: CANSEGTGGPYEQYF.

This chain connects TRBV19 to TRBJ2-7; D might be TRBD1 (5 bases). CDR1 LNHDA and CDR2 SQIVND come from the germline V gene (reference sequence). V dropped 3 bases and J dropped 2 bases, with 8 bases sitting between them. The length of the CDR3 is 13 residues. The CDR3 spells CASSMGRAYEQYF. The CDR3 DNA follows: TGTGCCAGTAGTATGGGCAGGGCCTACGAGCAGTACTTC.

Ten or more counts support this clonotype. V is TRBV19 and J is TRBJ1-6; 11 bases align to TRBD1. Per germline, CDR1 LNHDA and CDR2 SQIVND (reference sequence). CDR3 length: 13 residues. The V segment lost 9 bases and the J segment 9 bases; nucleotides outside the gene matches: 4. The CDR3 loop is CASQGQGASPLHF. CDR3 nucleotides: TGTGCCAGCCAAGGACAGGGGGCTTCACCCCTCCACTTT.

The chain combines TRBV20-1 with TRBJ2-7; D not certain. V lost 6 bases, J lost 0 bases, and 15 bases lay in between. Germline CDR1 reads DFQATT; CDR2 reads SNEGSKA (reference sequence). There are 14 residues in the CDR3. The CDR3 loop is CSAPDPISSYEQYF. The CDR3 DNA follows: TGCAGTGCCCCAGACCCTATAAGCTCCTACGAGCAGTACTTC.